The entry below describes one TCR beta chain. The data are from a study of naive and memory T cell subsets. V shed 4 bases and J shed 3 bases, with 15 bases lying between them. Germline values: CDR1 LGHDT, CDR2 YNNKEL (reference sequence). This CDR3 contains 15 residues. Two oligonucleotides, mixed equimolar, formed the beta constant-region primer covering TRBC1 and TRBC2. TCRdb re-called the UMI-ligation and nested PCR reads with MiXCR, one entry per CDR3 protein. The table has tens of thousands of distinct CDR3 sequences, 13% seen once. What was sequenced was effector memory CD4+ T cells from blood. Sample subset: effector memory, CD45RA- CD27-. The receptor comes from a human donor in good health. The rearrangement uses TRBV3-1 and TRBJ1-2; D remains unclear. This CDR3 reads CASSPRSRWDYGYTF. The CDR3 bases are TGTGCCAGCAGCCCCCGAAGCCGTTGGGACTATGGCTACACCTTC.